This passage covers 7 T cell receptor beta chains from one sample sequenced in a study of radiation and T cells in renal cell carcinoma. Described time point: blood 2 weeks post-SBRT. The sample's treatment: 15 Gy SBRT to primary tumor, nephrectomy 4 weeks later. The protocol was immunoSEQ multiplex PCR, while the TCRdb copy is restricted to in-frame clones and leaves out a portion. The sample records 100,000 to 150,000 clones, over 75% being singletons. The sequencing here drew on blood, taken from a patient whose treatment included radiotherapy and nephrectomy. Receptor source: a man aged 45-65 years with renal cell carcinoma.

V is TRBV6-4 and J is TRBJ2-1; D possibly corresponds to TRBD2 (6 bases). Germline V gives CDR1 MRHNA, CDR2 SNTAGT. Trimming removed 10 bases at V and 0 bases at J, with 31 bases between. The CDR3 is 20 residues long. Here the CDR3 reads CATRRWENIGTLSSYNEQFF. The CDR3 region has the DNA TGTGCCACCCGACGCTGGGAAAATATAGGGACTTTAAGCTCCTACAATGAGCAGTTCTTC.

This rearrangement joins TRBV18 to TRBJ2-3; TRBD1 aligns across 10 bases. V was clipped by 4 bases and J by 3 bases; unmatched bases: 4. The CDR3 runs 15 residues. Germline values: CDR1 KGHSH, CDR2 LQKENI. In DNA, the CDR3 is TGTGCCAGCTCACGCGGACAGGGGGGGACAGATACGCAGTATTTT. It is translated as CASSRGQGGTDTQYF.

V usage is TRBV10-1 and J usage is TRBJ2-1; 7 bases are shared with TRBD2. The length of the CDR3 is 16 residues. Unmatched junction bases numbered 4, after V lost 2 bases and J lost 0 bases. Germline loops: CDR1 WNHNN, CDR2 SYGVQD (reference sequence). Written as DNA, the CDR3 is TGCGCCAGCAGTGAGACCCCGGGAGGCTCCTACAATGAGCAGTTCTTC. Its translation is CASSETPGGSYNEQFF.

Written as DNA, the CDR3 is TGTGCCAGCAGCTTAGAGTCCCAAATAAAGGAGACCCAGTACTTC. Its protein is CASSLESQIKETQYF. The chain couples TRBV7-2 to TRBJ2-5; D call uncertain. The CDR3 loop spans 15 amino acids. Germline CDR1 reads SGHTA; CDR2 reads FQGNSA. Trimming shortened V by 1 base and J by 5 bases, and 14 bases separated the two germline ends.

The V gene is TRBV5-1, the J gene TRBJ1-1; D ambiguous. The CDR3 loop spans 14 amino acids. CDR1 and CDR2 (germline): SGHRS, YFSETQ. V was cut by 0 bases and J by 4 bases, with 10 bases left in between. The CDR3 here is CASSLDVTVTEAFF. In nucleotides, the CDR3 is TGCGCCAGCAGCTTGGATGTTACCGTCACTGAAGCTTTCTTT.

This chain uses TRBV4-3 with TRBJ2-1, with D unresolved. From germline, CDR1 is LGHNA and CDR2 YSLEER. V lost 4 bases to trimming and J lost 2 bases, with 9 bases between them. The CDR3 contains 14 residues. The CDR3 loop is CASSRGVAYNEQFF. CDR3 coding DNA: TGCGCCAGCAGCCGGGGTGTAGCCTACAATGAGCAGTTCTTC.

The chain combines TRBV5-1 with TRBJ2-3; 14 bases agree with TRBD2. The junction had 5 bases not matched to a gene; V was cut back by 2 bases and J by 6 bases. The germline V gene encodes CDR1 SGHRS and CDR2 YFSETQ. The CDR3 covers 16 residues. This chain's CDR3 is CASSFGTSGSVDTQYF. As DNA, the CDR3 is TGCGCCAGCAGCTTCGGGACTAGCGGGAGCGTGGATACGCAGTATTTT.